This T cell receptor beta chain comes out of a study of early stage breast cancer tumors. The overall study: Each sample averaged approximately 10-fold read coverage. Regarding the study as a whole: Enriched TCRB sequences shared across patients were mostly commonly generated sequences.

The CDR3 contains 15 residues. V gave up 0 bases and J gave up 5 bases; unmatched junction bases: 5. Germline V gene data show CDR1 as SGHRS and CDR2 as YFSETQ. Measured with immunoSEQ multiplex PCR; TCRdb has only the in-frame clones, and not every one. The sample records 50,000 to 65,000 clones, just over 90% being singletons. Details on this clone: The antigen is unknown.

This chain connects TRBV5-1 to TRBJ2-1; the match to TRBD1 covers 7 bases. The origin of this receptor is a person between 65 and 79 years old with breast cancer. Source material: blood. The CDR3 reads CASSLAGTANNEQFF. CDR3 in DNA: TGCGCCAGCAGCTTGGCCGGGACAGCCAACAATGAGCAGTTCTTC.